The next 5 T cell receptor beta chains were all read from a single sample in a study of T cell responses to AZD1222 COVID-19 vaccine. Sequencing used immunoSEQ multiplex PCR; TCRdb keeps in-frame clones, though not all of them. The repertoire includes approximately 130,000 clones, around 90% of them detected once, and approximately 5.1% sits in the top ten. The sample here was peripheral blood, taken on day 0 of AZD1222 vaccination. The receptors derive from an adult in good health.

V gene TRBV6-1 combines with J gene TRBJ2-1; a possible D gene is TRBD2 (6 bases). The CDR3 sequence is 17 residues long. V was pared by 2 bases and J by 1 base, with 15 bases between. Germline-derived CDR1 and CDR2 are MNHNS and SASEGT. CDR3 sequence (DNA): TGTGCCAGCAGTGAAATGTACGCCCGGGGGTCCTACAATGAGCAGTTCTTC. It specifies CASSEMYARGSYNEQFF.

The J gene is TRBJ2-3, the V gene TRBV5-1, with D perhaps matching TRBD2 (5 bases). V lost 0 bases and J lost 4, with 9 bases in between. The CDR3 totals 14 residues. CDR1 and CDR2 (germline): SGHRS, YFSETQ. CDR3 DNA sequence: TGCGCCAGCAGCTTGGGGGCCGGGGCAGATACGCAGTATTTT. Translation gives CASSLGAGADTQYF. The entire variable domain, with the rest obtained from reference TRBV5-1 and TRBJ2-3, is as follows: KAGVTQTPRYLIKTRGQQVTLSCSPISGHRSVSWYQQTPGQGLQFLFEYFSETQRNKGNFPGRFSGRQFSNSRSEMNVSTLELGDSALYLCASSLGAGADTQYFGPGTRLTVL.

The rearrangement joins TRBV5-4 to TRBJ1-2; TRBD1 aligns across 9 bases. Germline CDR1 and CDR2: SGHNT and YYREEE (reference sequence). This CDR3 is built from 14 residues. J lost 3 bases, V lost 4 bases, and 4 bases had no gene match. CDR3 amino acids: CASSQQGADYGYTF. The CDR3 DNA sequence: TGTGCCAGCAGCCAACAGGGGGCCGACTATGGCTACACCTTC.

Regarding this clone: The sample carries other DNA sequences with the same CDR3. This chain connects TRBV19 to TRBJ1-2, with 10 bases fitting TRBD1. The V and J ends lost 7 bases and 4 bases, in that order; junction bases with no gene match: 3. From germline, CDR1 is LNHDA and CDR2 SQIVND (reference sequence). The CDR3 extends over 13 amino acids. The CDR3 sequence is CASIRTGGYGYTF. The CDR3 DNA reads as TGTGCCAGTATCAGGACAGGGGGCTATGGCTACACCTTC.

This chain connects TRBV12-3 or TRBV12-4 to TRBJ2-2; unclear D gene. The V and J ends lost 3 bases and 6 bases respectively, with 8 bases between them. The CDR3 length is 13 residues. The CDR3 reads CASSFWIPGELFF. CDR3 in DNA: TGTGCCAGCAGTTTCTGGATTCCCGGGGAGCTGTTTTTT.